Sequencing of this TCR beta chain was carried out in a study of blood T cells in healthy people across ages. A sample-barcoded 5' primer and a J-beta primer mix were used in a second PCR of roughly 6 to 11 cycles. A 12-random-nucleotide template-switch adaptor tagged each cDNA molecule. MiXCR was run by TCRdb on the 5' RACE reads, yielding one entry per CDR3 protein. Here the sample spans approximately 320,000 distinct CDR3 sequences, roughly 27% being singletons. PBMCs were isolated at a quantity of at least 7 million per sample. The ends were cut back, 4 bases at V and 5 bases at J, with 17 bases in the middle. CDR3 length: 15 amino acids. This clonotype has just one count. What it recognizes is unknown. Whole-study results and caveats: The recorded TCR beta diversity per million T cells decreased in a roughly linear manner with age. TCR beta diversity correlated strongly with naive T cell percentage.

V and J are TRBV12-3 or TRBV12-4 and TRBJ2-5; D is unresolved. The TCR sequence derives from a woman in her 70s in good health. The sample taken for sequencing was blood. Written as DNA, the CDR3 is TGTGCCAGCAGTTCCGCCATCAGTGGCCTGGAGACCCAGTACTTC. Residues: CASSSAISGLETQYF.